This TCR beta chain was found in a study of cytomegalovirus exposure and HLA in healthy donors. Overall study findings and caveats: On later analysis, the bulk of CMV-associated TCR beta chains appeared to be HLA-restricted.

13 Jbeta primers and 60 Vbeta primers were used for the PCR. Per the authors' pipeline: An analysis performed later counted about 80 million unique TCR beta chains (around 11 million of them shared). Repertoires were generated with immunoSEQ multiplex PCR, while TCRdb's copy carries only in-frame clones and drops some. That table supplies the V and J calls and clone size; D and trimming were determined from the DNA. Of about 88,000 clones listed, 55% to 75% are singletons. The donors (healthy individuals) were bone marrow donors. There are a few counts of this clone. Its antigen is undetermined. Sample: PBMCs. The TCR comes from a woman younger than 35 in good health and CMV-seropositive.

This CDR3 reads CASSLAVRAEAFF. The CDR3 region has the DNA TGCGCCAGCAGCTTGGCCGTAAGAGCTGAAGCTTTCTTT. V and J are TRBV5-1 and TRBJ1-1; D not resolved. Trimming removed 0 bases at V and 6 bases at J, with 9 bases between. The germline V gene has CDR1 SGHRS and CDR2 YFSETQ. This CDR3 contains 13 residues.